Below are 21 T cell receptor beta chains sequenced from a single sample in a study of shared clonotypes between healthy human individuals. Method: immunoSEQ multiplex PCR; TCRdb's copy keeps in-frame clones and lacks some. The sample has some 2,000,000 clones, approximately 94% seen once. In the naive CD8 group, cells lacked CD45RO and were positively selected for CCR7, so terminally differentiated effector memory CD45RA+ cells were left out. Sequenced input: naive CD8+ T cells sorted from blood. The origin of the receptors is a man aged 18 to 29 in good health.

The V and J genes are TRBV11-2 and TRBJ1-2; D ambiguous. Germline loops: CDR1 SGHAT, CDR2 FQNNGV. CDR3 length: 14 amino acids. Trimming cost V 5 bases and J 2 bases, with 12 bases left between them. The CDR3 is CASSGLTKNYGYTF. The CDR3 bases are TGTGCCAGCAGCGGCCTGACCAAAAACTATGGCTACACCTTC.

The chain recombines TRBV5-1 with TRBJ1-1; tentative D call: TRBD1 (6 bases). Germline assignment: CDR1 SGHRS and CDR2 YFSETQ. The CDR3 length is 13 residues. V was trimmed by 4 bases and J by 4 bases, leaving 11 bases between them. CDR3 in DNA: TGCGCCAGCAGCATCGGAGGGGGCACTGAAGCTTTCTTT. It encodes CASSIGGGTEAFF.

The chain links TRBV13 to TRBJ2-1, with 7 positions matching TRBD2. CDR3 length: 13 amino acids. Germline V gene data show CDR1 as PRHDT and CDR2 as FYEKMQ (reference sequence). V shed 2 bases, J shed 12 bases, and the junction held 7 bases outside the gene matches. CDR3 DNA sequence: TGTGCCAGCAGCTTAACACTAGCGAGAGGGCAGTTCTTC. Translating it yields CASSLTLARGQFF.

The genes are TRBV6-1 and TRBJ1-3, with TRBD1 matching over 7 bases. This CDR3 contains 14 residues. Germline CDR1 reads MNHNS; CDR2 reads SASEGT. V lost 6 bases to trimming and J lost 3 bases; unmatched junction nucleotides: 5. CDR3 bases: TGTGCCAGCAGCGCCACAGGGGTTGGAAACACCATATATTTT. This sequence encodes CASSATGVGNTIYF.

The CDR3 nucleotides are TGTGCCAGCAGCCATATAGAGGTGGCGGGGGTATCAAAGACCCAGTACTTC. It specifies CASSHIEVAGVSKTQYF. The chain carries TRBV27 and TRBJ2-5; 7 nucleotides match TRBD2. The germline CDR1 and CDR2 sequences are MNHEY and SMNVEV (reference sequence). The CDR3 consists of 17 residues. J gave up 6 bases and V 6 bases, and 19 bases lay outside the gene matches.

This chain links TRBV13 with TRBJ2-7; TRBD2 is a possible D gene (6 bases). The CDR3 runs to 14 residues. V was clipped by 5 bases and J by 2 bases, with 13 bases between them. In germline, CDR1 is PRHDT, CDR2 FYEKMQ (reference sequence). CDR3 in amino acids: CASSGPRGTYEQYF. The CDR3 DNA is TGTGCCAGCAGCGGCCCGCGGGGTACCTACGAGCAGTACTTC.

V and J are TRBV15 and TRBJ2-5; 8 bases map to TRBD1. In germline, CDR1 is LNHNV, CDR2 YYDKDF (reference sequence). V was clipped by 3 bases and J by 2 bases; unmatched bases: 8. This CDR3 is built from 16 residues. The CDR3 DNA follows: TGTGCCACCAGCAGGACTGGACAGGGCCCTCAAGAGACCCAGTACTTC. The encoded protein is CATSRTGQGPQETQYF.

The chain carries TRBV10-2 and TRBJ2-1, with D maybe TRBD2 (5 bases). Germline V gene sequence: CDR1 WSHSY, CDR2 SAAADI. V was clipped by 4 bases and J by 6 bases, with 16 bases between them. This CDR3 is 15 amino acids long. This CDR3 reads CASSVGGGPLNEQFF. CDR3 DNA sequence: TGCGCCAGCAGTGTAGGCGGAGGACCCCTCAATGAGCAGTTCTTC.

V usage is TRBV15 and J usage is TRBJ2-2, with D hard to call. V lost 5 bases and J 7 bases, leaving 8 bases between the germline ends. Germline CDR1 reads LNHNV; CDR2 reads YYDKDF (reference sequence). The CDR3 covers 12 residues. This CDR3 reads CATSQSNGELFF. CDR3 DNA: TGTGCCACCAGCCAATCAAACGGGGAGCTGTTTTTT.

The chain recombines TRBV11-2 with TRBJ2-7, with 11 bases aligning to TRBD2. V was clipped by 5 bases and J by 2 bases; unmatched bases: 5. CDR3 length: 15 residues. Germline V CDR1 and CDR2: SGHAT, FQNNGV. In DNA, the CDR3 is TGTGCCAGCAGCCAACTAGCGGGGGCCCCCTACGAGCAGTACTTC. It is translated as CASSQLAGAPYEQYF.

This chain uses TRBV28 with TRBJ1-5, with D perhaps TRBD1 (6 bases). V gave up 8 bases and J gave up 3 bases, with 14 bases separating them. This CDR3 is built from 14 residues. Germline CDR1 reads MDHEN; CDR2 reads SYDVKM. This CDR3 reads CASLGRGVNQPQHF. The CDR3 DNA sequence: TGTGCCAGCTTGGGCAGGGGTGTCAATCAGCCCCAGCATTTT.

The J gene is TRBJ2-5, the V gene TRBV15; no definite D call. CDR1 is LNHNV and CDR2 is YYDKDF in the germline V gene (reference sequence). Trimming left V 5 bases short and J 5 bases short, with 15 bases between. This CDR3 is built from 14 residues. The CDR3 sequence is CATSPSVDHETQYF. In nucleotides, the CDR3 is TGTGCCACCAGCCCATCGGTGGATCACGAGACCCAGTACTTC.

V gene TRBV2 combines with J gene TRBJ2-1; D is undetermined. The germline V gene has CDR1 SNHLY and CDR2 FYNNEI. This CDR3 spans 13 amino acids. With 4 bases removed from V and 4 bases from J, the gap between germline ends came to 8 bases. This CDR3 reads CASSVMAYNEQFF. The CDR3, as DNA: TGTGCCAGCAGTGTGATGGCTTACAATGAGCAGTTCTTC.

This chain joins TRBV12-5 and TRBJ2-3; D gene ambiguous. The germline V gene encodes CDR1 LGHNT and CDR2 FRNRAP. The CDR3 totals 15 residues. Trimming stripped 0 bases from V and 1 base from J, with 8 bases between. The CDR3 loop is CASGLVGLGTDTQYF. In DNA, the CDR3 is TGTGCTAGTGGTTTGGTGGGTTTGGGCACAGATACGCAGTATTTT.

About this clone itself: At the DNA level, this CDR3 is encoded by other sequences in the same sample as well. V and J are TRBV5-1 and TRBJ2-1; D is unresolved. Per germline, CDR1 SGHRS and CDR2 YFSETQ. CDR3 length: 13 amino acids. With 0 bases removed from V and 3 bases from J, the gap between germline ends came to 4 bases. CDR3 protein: CASSLDRYNEQFF. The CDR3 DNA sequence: TGCGCCAGCAGCTTGGACCGCTACAATGAGCAGTTCTTC. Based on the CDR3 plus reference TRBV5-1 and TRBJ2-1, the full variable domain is KAGVTQTPRYLIKTRGQQVTLSCSPISGHRSVSWYQQTPGQGLQFLFEYFSETQRNKGNFPGRFSGRQFSNSRSEMNVSTLELGDSALYLCASSLDRYNEQFFGPGTRLTVL.

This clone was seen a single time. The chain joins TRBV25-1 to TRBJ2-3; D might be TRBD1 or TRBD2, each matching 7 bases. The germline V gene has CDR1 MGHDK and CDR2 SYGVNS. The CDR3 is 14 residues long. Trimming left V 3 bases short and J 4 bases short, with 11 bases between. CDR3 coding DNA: TGTGCCAGCAGTGACCCAGGGGGGGCAGATACGCAGTATTTT. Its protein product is CASSDPGGADTQYF.

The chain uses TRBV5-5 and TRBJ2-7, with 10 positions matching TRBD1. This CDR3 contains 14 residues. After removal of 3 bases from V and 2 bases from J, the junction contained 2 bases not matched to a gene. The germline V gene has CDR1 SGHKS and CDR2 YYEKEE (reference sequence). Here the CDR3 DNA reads TGTGCCAGCAGCTCGACAGGGGGCGCCTACGAGCAGTACTTC. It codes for CASSSTGGAYEQYF.

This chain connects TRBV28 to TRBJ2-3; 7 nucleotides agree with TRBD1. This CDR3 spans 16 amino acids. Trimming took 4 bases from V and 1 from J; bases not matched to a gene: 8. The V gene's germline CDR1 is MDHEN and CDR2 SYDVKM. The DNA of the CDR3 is TGTGCCAGCAGTTCCCAGGGGGTTCTGGGCACAGATACGCAGTATTTT. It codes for CASSSQGVLGTDTQYF.

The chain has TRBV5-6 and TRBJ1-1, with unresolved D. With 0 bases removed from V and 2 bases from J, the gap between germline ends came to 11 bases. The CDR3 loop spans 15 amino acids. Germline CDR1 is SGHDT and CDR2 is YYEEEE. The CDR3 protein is CASSLGWGSNTEAFF. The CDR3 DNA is TGTGCCAGCAGCTTGGGATGGGGAAGTAACACTGAAGCTTTCTTT.

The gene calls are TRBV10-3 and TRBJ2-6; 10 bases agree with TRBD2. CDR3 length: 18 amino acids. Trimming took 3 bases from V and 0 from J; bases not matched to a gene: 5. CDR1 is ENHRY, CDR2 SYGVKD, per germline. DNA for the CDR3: TGTGCCATCAGTGACCAACTAGCGGGAAGCTCTGGGGCCAACGTCCTGACTTTC. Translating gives CAISDQLAGSSGANVLTF.

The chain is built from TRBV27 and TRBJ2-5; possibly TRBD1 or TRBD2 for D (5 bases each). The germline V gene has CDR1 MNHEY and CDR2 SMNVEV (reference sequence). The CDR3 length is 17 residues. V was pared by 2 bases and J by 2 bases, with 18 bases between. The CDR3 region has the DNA TGTGCCAGCAGTTTAGGGACCGGGCGGTCGGTTCAAGAGACCCAGTACTTC. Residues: CASSLGTGRSVQETQYF.